A selection of T cell receptor beta chains follows, all from one sample in a study of spatial heterogeneity in lung cancer. TCRdb re-derived calls from the 5' RACE reads in MiXCR, one entry per CDR3 protein. The sample holds 43,000 or so distinct CDR3 sequences; nearly 7% are singletons and the top ten take around 42%. The source was PBMCs, collected at surgery. The origin of the receptors is a female donor with early-stage non-small cell lung cancer. Each CDR3 is given with its conserved first and last residue. A D gene is named only where the DNA matches it firmly. Not every row has a clone size; where given, it reads once, few, many or a size class.

>TRBV7-3|many|-|TRBJ1-1
TGTGCCAGCAGCCCCGGGGGGGGTTACGAAGCTTTCTTT
CASSPGGGYEAFF
>TRBV12-3/TRBV12-4|few|-|TRBJ2-1
TGTGCCAGCAGTGCGGACAGATCAAGCTCCTACAATGAGCAGTTCTTC
CASSADRSSSYNEQFF
>TRBV29-1|many|-|TRBJ2-7
TGCAGCGTTGAACGGGAGCAGGGTAGATCCTACGAGCAGTACTTC
CSVEREQGRSYEQYF
>TRBV6-5|many|-|TRBJ1-3
TGTGCCAGCAGTCTCCATTTTGGAAACACCATATATTTT
CASSLHFGNTIYF
>TRBV27|many|-|TRBJ1-5
TGTGCCAGCAGTTTAGTGGCACACGGCAATCAGCCCCAGCATTTT
CASSLVAHGNQPQHF
>TRBV4-2|many|TRBD1|TRBJ1-1
TGTGCCAGCAGCCAAACAGCGGGAGCAGGGGGCGGAGGAGCTTTCTTT
CASSQTAGAGGGGAFF
>TRBV29-1|many|-|TRBJ2-7
TGCAGCGTTGAATACAGGACGTACGAGCAGTACTTC
CSVEYRTYEQYF
>TRBV7-9|-|TRBD1|TRBJ1-1
TGTGCCAGCAGCTTAGAAGGGGGCGGGACTGAAGCTTTCTTT
CASSLEGGGTEAFF
>TRBV7-2|many|-|TRBJ1-5
TGTGCCAGCAGCTTAGTCGGCGGCTCCAATCAGCCCCAGCATTTT
CASSLVGGSNQPQHF
>TRBV12-5|few|-|TRBJ2-1
TGTGCTAGTGGTGACGACTACAATGAGCAGTTCTTC
CASGDDYNEQFF
>TRBV29-1|many|-|TRBJ1-4
TGCAGCGTTCGGGGGGCGAGTGATGAAAAACTGTTTTTT
CSVRGASDEKLFF
>TRBV12-3/TRBV12-4|many|TRBD1|TRBJ2-2
TGTGCCAGCAGTTTCTGGACAGGGGTTTTGAACACCGGGGAGCTGTTTTTT
CASSFWTGVLNTGELFF
>TRBV2|few|-|TRBJ2-5
TGTGCCAGCTTGAACCGGGAAAGAGAGCCCCAGTACTTC
CASLNREREPQYF
>TRBV5-1|many|-|TRBJ1-1
TGCGCCAGCAGCTTGGGACAGATGGTAGAAACTGAAGCTTTCTTT
CASSLGQMVETEAFF
>TRBV6-5|many|TRBD1|TRBJ2-7
TGTGCCAGCTCCGGGACAGGGAAGTCCGCGCAGTACTTC
CASSGTGKSAQYF
>TRBV19|many|-|TRBJ2-6
TGTGCCAGTAGTATTGGCCCCTTAGAGGCCAACGTCCTGACTTTC
CASSIGPLEANVLTF
>TRBV20-1|-|TRBD2|TRBJ2-3
TGCAGTGCTCTTACTAGCGGGGTAAAAGATACGCAGTATTTT
CSALTSGVKDTQYF
>TRBV11-2|many|TRBD1|TRBJ2-7
TGTGCCAGCAGCCGACAGGGTTACGAGCAGTACTTC
CASSRQGYEQYF
>TRBV25-1|-|-|TRBJ1-1
TGTGCCAGCAGTGAATCTAGGGTCCCGAACACTGAAGCTTTCTTT
CASSESRVPNTEAFF
>TRBV6-1|few|-|TRBJ1-6
TGTGCCACTGGACAGCTAAGCTCCTATAATTCACCCCTCCACTTT
CATGQLSSYNSPLHF
>TRBV4-1|many|-|TRBJ1-6
TGCGCCAGCAGCCAAGAGCACAGGGAGGGTAATTCACCCCTCCACTTT
CASSQEHREGNSPLHF
>TRBV7-8|many|TRBD1|TRBJ1-1
TGTGCCAGCAGGAAGGACAGGGACTTCACTGAAGCTTTCTTT
CASRKDRDFTEAFF
>TRBV6-5|-|-|TRBJ2-7
TGTGCCAGCACCCGGACAGTAGGGGCCTACGAGCAGTACTTC
CASTRTVGAYEQYF
>TRBV5-1|many|-|TRBJ1-1
TGCGCCAGCAGCTTGGAACTGAACACTGAAGCTTTCTTT
CASSLELNTEAFF
>TRBV12-3/TRBV12-4|many|TRBD1|TRBJ1-5
TGTGCCAGCAGGGGCGGGACAGAGATTTATAGCAATCAGCCCCAGCATTTT
CASRGGTEIYSNQPQHF
>TRBV30|many|-|TRBJ2-7
TGTGCCTGGAGTCCCAGGGGACCCTACGAGCAGTACTTC
CAWSPRGPYEQYF